The 29 T cell receptor beta chains reported below all come from one sample, sequenced in a study of beta chain features in type 1 diabetes. General study findings and limits: In every one of the four CD4+ subsets, TCRB CDR3s were moderately but significantly shorter in Type 1 diabetes patients.

Antigen specificity for these receptors is unknown. Sequencing targeted expressed TCRB transcripts, as all isolated RNA had been reverse transcribed. Using immunoSEQ multiplex PCR, the repertoire was profiled, and TCRdb retains in-frame clones only, with some absent. This sample has 640,000 or so clones; about an eighth occur once, and the top ten carry 0.035% to 0.045%. Sample: naive CD4+ T cells from blood. The receptors originated from a man younger than 35 with type 1 diabetes.

The rearrangement joins TRBV5-1 to TRBJ1-1; D is unclear. V lost 6 bases and J lost 0, with 9 bases in between. Germline-derived CDR1 and CDR2 are SGHRS and YFSETQ. The CDR3 runs to 13 residues. The CDR3 loop is CASNPDVNTEAFF. Written as DNA, the CDR3 is TGCGCCAGCAACCCAGACGTGAACACTGAAGCTTTCTTT.

This clone was counted a few times. The V and J genes are TRBV27 and TRBJ2-3; a possible D gene is TRBD2 (6 bases). Germline CDR1 and CDR2: MNHEY and SMNVEV (reference sequence). This CDR3 is 14 amino acids long. The germline V and J ends were trimmed by 4 bases and 4 bases, with 12 bases remaining between them. The CDR3 sequence is CASSSNRGSDTQYF. In DNA, the CDR3 is TGTGCCAGCAGTTCCAACCGGGGGTCAGATACGCAGTATTTT.

The chain has TRBV4-2 and TRBJ2-7; TRBD2 agrees at 12 bases. The CDR3 loop spans 19 amino acids. Trimming removed 5 bases from V and 7 bases from J; junction bases left unmatched: 21. Germline CDR1 reads LGHNA; CDR2 reads YNFKEQ. Written as DNA, the CDR3 is TGTGCCAGCAGCTTAGGTGTTACTAGCGGGAGGTCCCGGGCACGTGAGCAGTACTTC. Translated, it gives CASSLGVTSGRSRAREQYF.

This clone was seen a few times. The rearrangement links TRBV7-2 to TRBJ2-7; 12 positions match TRBD1. This CDR3 has 15 amino acids. The germline V gene has CDR1 SGHTA and CDR2 FQGNSA. The trim removed 4 bases at V and 7 bases at J, leaving 8 bases unmatched. The DNA for the CDR3 is TGTGCCAGCAGCTCGTCCCGGGACAGGGGGCGTGAGCAGTACTTC. This translates into CASSSSRDRGREQYF.

The J gene is TRBJ2-3, the V gene TRBV29-1; D call uncertain. The CDR3 is made up of 12 amino acids. Trimming left V 4 bases short and J 2 bases short, with 7 bases between. Germline V gene data show CDR1 as SQVTM and CDR2 as ANQGSEA. The CDR3 DNA reads as TGCAGCGTTGTGGTCAACACAGATACGCAGTATTTT. Its translation is CSVVVNTDTQYF.

The rearrangement joins TRBV6-5 to TRBJ1-4; D might be TRBD1 (5 bases). Per germline, CDR1 MNHEY and CDR2 SVGAGI. This CDR3 contains 13 residues. The V gene lost 7 bases and the J gene lost 8 bases, with 14 bases spanning the gap. This CDR3 reads CASTRGVGEKLFF. In DNA form, the CDR3 reads TGTGCCAGCACCCGGGGGGTCGGCGAAAAACTGTTTTTT.

On this clone itself: This sample also contains other DNA sequences that code for the same CDR3. CDR3 sequence: CASSYSGTGNQPQHF. For the CDR3, the DNA is TGTGCCAGCAGTTACTCGGGGACGGGAAATCAGCCCCAGCATTTT. The J gene is TRBJ1-5, the V gene TRBV6-5; D is perhaps TRBD1 (5 bases). Looked up from germline, CDR1 is MNHEY and CDR2 is SVGAGI. This CDR3 is 15 amino acids long. V shed 0 bases and J shed 4 bases, with 10 bases lying between them.

In its sample, this clone was seen once. The rearrangement links TRBV4-3 to TRBJ2-3; 10 bases agree with TRBD2. Germline assignment: CDR1 LGHNA and CDR2 YSLEER. J lost 4 bases, V lost 5 bases, and 6 bases had no gene match. CDR3 length: 15 amino acids. The CDR3: CASSKSGGDPDTQYF. CDR3 bases: TGCGCCAGCAGCAAAAGCGGGGGGGACCCAGATACGCAGTATTTT.

The table lists this clone with a few counts. The rearrangement uses TRBV6-5 and TRBJ1-1; D is unclear. The CDR3 loop spans 14 amino acids. Per germline, CDR1 MNHEY and CDR2 SVGAGI. V gave up 4 bases and J gave up 7 bases, with 16 bases separating them. CDR3 sequence: CASSSPQRHFEAFF. CDR3 nucleotides: TGTGCCAGCAGTTCCCCGCAGAGACACTTTGAAGCTTTCTTT.

This clone has only a few counts. This chain connects TRBV5-1 to TRBJ2-2, with TRBD2 identical over 9 bases. CDR3 length: 16 amino acids. Germline loops: CDR1 SGHRS, CDR2 YFSETQ. J was trimmed by 2 bases and V by 3 bases; bases with no gene match: 5. The DNA of the CDR3 is TGCGCCAGCAGCTCCGTAGCGGGGGCCAACACCGGGGAGCTGTTTTTT. Encoded protein: CASSSVAGANTGELFF.

The genes are TRBV7-9 and TRBJ2-3, with D perhaps matching TRBD1 (6 bases). Germline V gives CDR1 SEHNR, CDR2 FQNEAQ (reference sequence). The CDR3 has 15 amino acids. V was pared by 5 bases and J by 2 bases, with 14 bases between. The DNA for the CDR3 is TGTGCCAGCAGCCTGAGGACAGAAGACACAGATACGCAGTATTTT. This gives the protein CASSLRTEDTDTQYF.

This clone has a handful of counts. The chain is built from TRBV9 and TRBJ1-3; D might be TRBD1 (6 bases). Trimming stripped 0 bases from V and 1 base from J, with 11 bases between. CDR1 is SGDLS, CDR2 YYNGEE, per germline. The CDR3 covers 16 residues. The CDR3 DNA follows: TGTGCCAGCAGCGTAGAGGGCAGGGGATCTGGAAACACCATATATTTT. This translates into CASSVEGRGSGNTIYF.

The rearrangement links TRBV29-1 to TRBJ1-2; 7 bases align to TRBD1. The J segment lost 4 bases and the V segment lost 7 bases, leaving 12 bases of the junction unmatched. CDR3 length: 14 amino acids. Germline CDR1 SQVTM, CDR2 ANQGSEA. CDR3 coding DNA: TGCAGCGCCCGCCGGCAGGGGGATACCTATGGCTACACCTTC. It codes for CSARRQGDTYGYTF.

This clone occurred a few times. CDR3 sequence: CAWTPPHGYTF. CDR3 coding DNA: TGTGCCTGGACCCCCCCCCATGGCTACACCTTC. The chain combines TRBV30 with TRBJ1-2; D is ambiguous. CDR3 size: 11 residues. Deletions cut 4 bases from V and 6 bases from J, with 9 bases between. Germline CDR1 GTSNPN, CDR2 SVGIG (reference sequence).

The gene calls are TRBV5-1 and TRBJ2-4; weak D call: TRBD2 (5 bases). CDR3 length equals 15 residues. Germline CDR1 and CDR2: SGHRS and YFSETQ. The V gene lost 0 bases and the J gene lost 1 base, with 8 bases spanning the gap. For the CDR3, the DNA is TGCGCCAGCAGCTTGGCCCCGGGGGCCAAAAACATTCAGTACTTC. Its translation is CASSLAPGAKNIQYF. Full variable domain (rest looked up from reference TRBV5-1 and TRBJ2-4): KAGVTQTPRYLIKTRGQQVTLSCSPISGHRSVSWYQQTPGQGLQFLFEYFSETQRNKGNFPGRFSGRQFSNSRSEMNVSTLELGDSALYLCASSLAPGAKNIQYFGAGTRLSVL.

This clone was counted only a few times. The chain uses TRBV7-9 and TRBJ1-2, with D possibly matching TRBD1 (5 bases). Germline V CDR1 and CDR2: SEHNR, FQNEAQ (reference sequence). Trimming shortened V by 6 bases and J by 3 bases, and 23 bases separated the two germline ends. This CDR3 comprises 17 residues. CDR3 residues: CASSPKTGTPFDYGYTF. CDR3 sequence (DNA): TGTGCCAGCAGTCCAAAGACCGGGACCCCGTTTGACTATGGCTACACCTTC.

This chain joins TRBV29-1 and TRBJ1-4; D is ambiguous. Germline values: CDR1 SQVTM, CDR2 ANQGSEA. CDR3 size: 12 residues. The V gene lost 7 bases and the J gene lost 10 bases, with 16 bases spanning the gap. The CDR3 region has the DNA TGCAGCGCCGCGGGAGGGAGAGGAAAACTGTTTTTT. Translated, it gives CSAAGGRGKLFF.

The sample holds a few counts of this clone. The gene calls are TRBV25-1 and TRBJ1-2; 10 nucleotides line up with TRBD1. Germline V gene lookup returns CDR1 MGHDK and CDR2 SYGVNS. This CDR3 has 15 amino acids. V was pared by 0 bases and J by 6 bases, with 4 bases of the junction left unmatched. The CDR3 here is CASSEYRTGGDGYTF. CDR3 DNA sequence: TGTGCCAGCAGTGAATACCGGACAGGGGGTGATGGCTACACCTTC.

This chain uses TRBV5-8 with TRBJ1-2; D is ambiguous. The germline CDR1 and CDR2 sequences are SGHTS and YDEGEE. Trimming took 2 bases from V and 5 from J, leaving 10 bases between them. The CDR3 sequence is 13 residues long. DNA for the CDR3: TGTGCCAGCAGCTTCTATCCCCCATATGGCTACACCTTC. Its protein product is CASSFYPPYGYTF.

This clone was observed a few times. Distinct nucleotide sequences in the sample also encode this CDR3. V and J are TRBV29-1 and TRBJ2-1, with 7 bases lining up with TRBD2. The CDR3 length is 14 residues. The trim removed 4 bases at V and 0 bases at J, leaving 3 bases unmatched. Germline V gives CDR1 SQVTM, CDR2 ANQGSEA. The CDR3 region is CSVVRGSSYNEQFF. CDR3 coding DNA: TGCAGCGTTGTGCGCGGGAGCTCCTACAATGAGCAGTTCTTC.

This clone was counted a few times. This chain connects TRBV6-5 to TRBJ2-7; 8 positions match TRBD1. Germline V gene data show CDR1 as MNHEY and CDR2 as SVGAGI. The CDR3 runs 14 residues. Trimming took 5 bases from V and 2 from J; bases not matched to a gene: 5. The chain's CDR3 is CASSPRQGPYEQYF. The CDR3 DNA reads TGTGCCAGCAGTCCACGACAGGGGCCCTACGAGCAGTACTTC.

The J gene is TRBJ2-7, the V gene TRBV5-1; 7 positions match TRBD1. Per germline, CDR1 SGHRS and CDR2 YFSETQ. This CDR3 contains 15 residues. J lost 2 bases, V lost 1 base, and 6 bases had no gene match. Here the CDR3 DNA reads TGCGCCAGCAGCTTGATTCCGGGACAGACCTACGAGCAGTACTTC. This gives the protein CASSLIPGQTYEQYF.

This clone was counted only a few times. The J gene is TRBJ2-7, the V gene TRBV29-1; D is possibly TRBD1 (6 bases). From germline, CDR1 is SQVTM and CDR2 ANQGSEA. Trimming removed 7 bases from V and 0 bases from J, with 10 bases in between. This CDR3 is built from 12 residues. CDR3 amino acids: CSARDTSYEQYF. The CDR3 DNA reads TGCAGCGCTAGGGACACCTCCTACGAGCAGTACTTC.

The J gene is TRBJ2-3, the V gene TRBV7-8; maybe TRBD2 (5 bases). Germline V gene data show CDR1 as SGHVS and CDR2 as FQNEAQ. V lost 0 bases and J lost 0, with 10 bases in between. The CDR3 spans 16 residues. DNA of the CDR3: TGTGCCAGCAGCTTAGCGTGGGGAGCTAGCACAGATACGCAGTATTTT. Its protein product is CASSLAWGASTDTQYF.

This clone was counted a few times. This chain links TRBV30 with TRBJ1-6, with D possibly TRBD1 on 5 matching bases. The germline CDR1 and CDR2 sequences are GTSNPN and SVGIG (reference sequence). The length of the CDR3 is 14 residues. The V gene lost 0 bases and the J gene lost 8 bases, with 11 bases spanning the gap. The CDR3 DNA follows: TGTGCCTGGAGTGTAATTGGGGGGGATTCACCCCTCCACTTT. Protein: CAWSVIGGDSPLHF.

The V gene is TRBV18, the J gene TRBJ2-7; the match to TRBD1 covers 8 bases. J gave up 0 bases and V 0 bases, and 1 base lay outside the gene matches. CDR3 size: 15 residues. Germline V lookup: CDR1 KGHSH, CDR2 LQKENI. CDR3 protein: CASSPPGQVSYEQYF. The CDR3 DNA sequence: TGTGCCAGCTCACCACCGGGACAGGTCTCCTACGAGCAGTACTTC.

This chain connects TRBV2 to TRBJ1-5; the D gene is possibly TRBD1 (6 bases). Germline CDR1 reads SNHLY; CDR2 reads FYNNEI. The CDR3 has 15 residues. V gave up 8 bases and J gave up 2 bases, with 16 bases separating them. The CDR3 bases are TGTGCCAGCGAAACTCGGACAGTGCGCAATCAGCCCCAGCATTTT. Translated: CASETRTVRNQPQHF. The whole variable domain, remainder taken from reference TRBV2 and TRBJ1-5, is EPEVTQTPSHQVTQMGQEVILRCVPISNHLYFYWYRQILGQKVEFLVSFYNNEISEKSEIFDDQFSVERPDGSNFTLKIRSTKLEDSAMYFCASETRTVRNQPQHFGDGTRLSIL.

There are a few counts of this clone. The chain carries TRBV7-2 and TRBJ2-1, with D perhaps given as TRBD1 or TRBD2 (5 bases each). Trimming took 3 bases from V and 4 from J, leaving 13 bases between them. CDR1 SGHTA and CDR2 FQGNSA come from the germline V gene. The CDR3 is made up of 15 amino acids. CDR3: CASSFRDGFYNEQFF. CDR3 nucleotides: TGTGCCAGCAGCTTCCGGGACGGGTTTTACAATGAGCAGTTCTTC.

Only a few counts were recorded for this clone. The rearrangement joins TRBV10-3 to TRBJ1-2, with D possibly matching TRBD1 (6 bases). Germline lookup yields CDR1 ENHRY and CDR2 SYGVKD. The CDR3 sequence is 13 residues long. V lost 2 bases to trimming and J lost 5 bases, with 9 bases between them. DNA for the CDR3: TGTGCCATCAGTGAGGGCCAGGGGTATGGCTACACCTTC. Its translation is CAISEGQGYGYTF.